This TCR beta chain was retrieved from a study of T-cell reconstitution after alpha-beta-depleted transplantation in children. This clonotype was observed at least ten times. V lost 0 bases and J 0 bases, leaving 9 bases between the germline ends. Per germline, CDR1 SGHKS and CDR2 YYEKEE (reference sequence). The CDR3 is 16 residues long. It was with unique molecular identifiers that the TCRbeta library was prepared. TCRdb processed the PCR reads anew with MiXCR; each CDR3 protein has one entry. The sample holds 200,000 to 300,000 distinct CDR3 sequences, 9.5% to 15% seen once. This sequence originates from a human donor who donated a stem cell graft to a child with acute lymphoblastic leukemia. Sequencing used PBMCs from the stem cell graft donor, obtained from the stem cell graft. The V gene is TRBV5-5, the J gene TRBJ2-2; D is unresolved. CDR3 sequence reads: CASSLADVTNTGELFF. CDR3 DNA: TGTGCCAGCAGCTTGGCGGACGTCACGAACACCGGGGAGCTGTTTTTT.